This TCR beta chain was captured in a study of cytomegalovirus exposure and HLA in healthy donors. Vbeta (60) and Jbeta (13) primers were used in the PCR. Only in-frame clones appear in the TCRdb table, and some are missing; sequencing was by immunoSEQ multiplex PCR. The sample totals 100,000 to 150,000 clones. As concerns this clone: Its antigen is as yet unknown.

Study findings and constraints: The study carried out a later analysis of TCR beta sequences. It associated some 17,000 of them with specific HLA alleles at a false discovery rate of 0.05. Cytomegalovirus status was reportedly diagnosed by the classifier with high specificity and sensitivity.

This sequence was found in a young man in good health and CMV-seronegative. Sequences were obtained from PBMCs.

Here the CDR3 reads CASGPSGTHEQYF. CDR3 bases: TGTGCCAGCGGCCCTAGCGGGACACACGAGCAGTACTTC. V is TRBV28 and J is TRBJ2-5, with 9 positions matching TRBD2. Near its end, the DNA agrees better with TRBJ2-7, so the J call may be wrong. The CDR3 length is 13 residues. The germline V gene has CDR1 MDHEN and CDR2 SYDVKM.